This T cell receptor (beta chain) was sequenced for a study of T cells after yellow fever vaccination. Notes on the study in general: Researchers noted that a small share of clonotypes showed up in both CD4 and CD8 compartments.

Trimming pared 7 bases from V and 0 bases from J, leaving 24 bases between. This CDR3 region has 18 residues. Germline loops: CDR1 MNHEY, CDR2 SVGEGT. This clonotype was observed a few times. Its antigen is still unknown. TCR cDNA was made by 5'RACE template switching, adding a universal primer site and UMIs. TCRdb fed the 5' RACE reads into MiXCR, producing one record per CDR3 protein. Of 230,000 or so distinct CDR3 sequences listed, approximately 6.8% are singletons. V gene TRBV6-2 or TRBV6-3 combines with J gene TRBJ2-5, with D perhaps matching TRBD1 (6 bases). The TCR sequence derives from a man aged 30-40 years who received the YFV17D yellow fever vaccine. The specimen was CD4+ T cells sorted from PBMCs, collected on the day of the yellow fever booster vaccination. CDR3 residues: CASKADSPPGWYQETQYF. DNA for the CDR3: TGTGCCAGCAAGGCGGACAGCCCCCCGGGCTGGTACCAAGAGACCCAGTACTTC.